This T cell receptor (beta chain) was recovered during a study of blood T cell repertoires in COVID-19. On the study more broadly: Samples representing acute and convalescent COVID-19 were sourced from the United States, Italy and Spain. In each case, the material was cDNA or gDNA derived from T cells, B-cell-depleted T cells, or PBMCs.

Authors' data handling: Estimation of nucleated cell counts was performed using reference gene primer amplification. Only in-frame clones appear in the TCRdb table, and some are missing; sequencing was by immunoSEQ multiplex PCR. The V and J calls and clone size are taken from that table; D and trimming were inferred from the DNA. The sample has approximately 260,000 clones, roughly 88% seen once. The TCR comes from a woman in her 70s with acute or convalescent COVID-19. Sequencing was performed on peripheral blood.

The CDR3 coding sequence is TGTGCCAGCAGCTTGGGACGGACTACGGCTAACTATGGCTACACCTTC. This encodes CASSLGRTTANYGYTF. The chain uses TRBV5-6 and TRBJ1-2; D remains ambiguous. Trimming took 0 bases from V and 0 from J, leaving 12 bases between them. CDR1 SGHDT and CDR2 YYEEEE come from the germline V gene. The CDR3 sequence is 16 residues long.